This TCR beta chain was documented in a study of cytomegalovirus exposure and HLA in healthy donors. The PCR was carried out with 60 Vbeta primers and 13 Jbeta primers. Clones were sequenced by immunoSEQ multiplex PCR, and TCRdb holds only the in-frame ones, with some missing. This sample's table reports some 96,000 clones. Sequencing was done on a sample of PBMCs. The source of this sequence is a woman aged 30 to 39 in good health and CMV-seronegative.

The CDR3 loop is CATGRAGDSNQPQHF. The CDR3 DNA reads as TGTGCCACGGGACGGGCGGGGGATAGCAATCAGCCCCAGCATTTT. V is TRBV15 and J is TRBJ1-5; tentatively, D is TRBD1 (5 bases). Trimming took off 9 bases at V and 0 bases at J, with 15 bases between the two ends. This CDR3 is 15 amino acids long. Germline values: CDR1 LNHNV, CDR2 YYDKDF (reference sequence).